These 14 T cell receptor beta chains came from one sample sequenced in a study of blood T cell repertoires in COVID-19 (TCRdb year 2020). Library creation used the immunoSEQ multiplex PCR assay. TCRdb carries this immuneACCESS record with in-frame sequences only. Its versions omit some clonotypes, under half of them owing to an unresolved V gene in the studies checked, with the rest unexplained. The sample data list a few hundred thousand clones, and about 88% of these were observed just once. 3.5% to 4.5% of the sample belongs to the ten largest clones. The sequenced material came from peripheral blood. All receptors come from a man in his sixties who had recovered from COVID-19.

This chain connects TRBV6-6 to TRBJ2-7; 7 nucleotides align to TRBD2. The trim removed 8 bases at V and 1 base at J, leaving 8 bases unmatched. Per the germline V gene, CDR1 is MNHNY and CDR2 is SVGAGI (reference sequence). The CDR3 is made up of 14 amino acids. The DNA of the CDR3 is TGTGCCAGCTGCCACCGGGACTATTCCTACGAGCAGTACTTC. Protein product: CASCHRDYSYEQYF.

The chain carries TRBV7-3 and TRBJ2-7; TRBD2 matches 15 bases. This CDR3 contains 16 residues. The germline V gene encodes CDR1 SGHTA and CDR2 FQGTGA. V trimming: 5 bases; J trimming: 4 bases; junction bases outside the gene matches: 6. CDR3 sequence reads: CASSPGLAGGPYEQYF. CDR3 coding DNA: TGTGCCAGCAGCCCCGGACTAGCGGGGGGGCCGTACGAGCAGTACTTC.

The chain employs TRBV2 and TRBJ1-3; the match to TRBD1 covers 7 bases. The V gene end was trimmed by 8 bases and the J gene end by 0 bases; junction bases not matched to a gene: 4. The germline V gene has CDR1 SNHLY and CDR2 FYNNEI. CDR3 size: 14 residues. CDR3 region: CASLGQNSGNTIYF. The CDR3 DNA follows: TGTGCCAGCCTGGGACAGAACTCTGGAAACACCATATATTTT.

The chain joins TRBV27 to TRBJ2-7; D perhaps matches TRBD1 (6 bases). Deletions cut 4 bases from V and 5 bases from J, with 15 bases between. Germline V gene lookup returns CDR1 MNHEY and CDR2 SMNVEV (reference sequence). The CDR3 spans 14 residues. This CDR3 is CASSSQGIPDEQYF. For the CDR3, the DNA is TGTGCCAGCAGTTCACAGGGAATACCCGACGAGCAGTACTTC.

The chain is built from TRBV7-9 and TRBJ1-6; D is possibly TRBD1 (5 bases). The CDR3 sequence is 15 residues long. The germline CDR1 and CDR2 sequences are SEHNR and FQNEAQ (reference sequence). V shed 1 base and J shed 6 bases, with 10 bases lying between them. The CDR3 sequence: CASSLGGGPNSPLHF. CDR3 nucleotide sequence: TGTGCCAGCAGCTTAGGGGGGGGACCTAATTCACCCCTCCACTTT.

The chain carries TRBV4-1 and TRBJ2-5; 9 nucleotides agree with TRBD1. Germline CDR1 is MGHRA and CDR2 is YSYEKL. V lost 0 bases to trimming and J lost 10 bases; unmatched junction nucleotides: 15. The CDR3 is 17 residues long. CDR3 bases: TGCGCCAGCAGCCAAGATAGGGCTGGGACAGGGAAGTCGGTCCAGTACTTC. Translating gives CASSQDRAGTGKSVQYF.

The chain joins TRBV5-5 to TRBJ1-1, with 7 bases lining up with TRBD1. Looked up from germline, CDR1 is SGHKS and CDR2 is YYEKEE (reference sequence). This CDR3 is built from 18 residues. The V gene end was trimmed by 0 bases and the J gene end by 0 bases; junction bases not matched to a gene: 11. The CDR3 DNA follows: TGTGCCAGCAGCTTGGCCCTCGAACAGGGGAGGTTGAACACTGAAGCTTTCTTT. Translating gives CASSLALEQGRLNTEAFF.

In this sample, this clone turned up once. The rearrangement links TRBV19 to TRBJ1-3; 9 nucleotides line up with TRBD1. The CDR3 loop spans 15 amino acids. Germline trimming cut 6 bases from V and 4 bases from J; bases unmatched to any gene: 7. CDR1 and CDR2 from the germline V gene are LNHDA and SQIVND (reference sequence). The CDR3 bases are TGTGCCAGTAGGGACAGGGGATCCTCCGGAAACACCATATATTTT. This codes for CASRDRGSSGNTIYF.

The chain employs TRBV6-5 and TRBJ1-3; possible D gene TRBD1, 6 bases. CDR1 and CDR2 (germline): MNHEY, SVGAGI. Trimming cost V 6 bases and J 0 bases, with 12 bases left between them. This CDR3 contains 15 residues. The CDR3 coding sequence is TGTGCCAGCAGACAGGGAAGAGACTCTGGAAACACCATATATTTT. Amino acids: CASRQGRDSGNTIYF.

The chain carries TRBV18 and TRBJ2-3; the match to TRBD1 covers 7 bases. This CDR3 has 16 amino acids. Germline CDR1 and CDR2: KGHSH and LQKENI. With V trimmed by 2 bases and J by 3 bases, 8 bases remained unmatched. The CDR3 loop reads CASSPATGKTTDTQYF. Here the CDR3 DNA reads TGTGCCAGCTCACCAGCGACAGGGAAAACGACAGATACGCAGTATTTT.

The genes are TRBV5-1 and TRBJ2-2, with TRBD2 matching 13 bases. V shed 3 bases and J 2 bases; nucleotides not matched to a gene: 4. This CDR3 has 17 amino acids. Germline values: CDR1 SGHRS, CDR2 YFSETQ. The CDR3 here is CASSSTSGGANTGELFF. CDR3 sequence (DNA): TGCGCCAGCAGCTCTACTAGCGGGGGGGCCAACACCGGGGAGCTGTTTTTT.

The J gene is TRBJ1-1, the V gene TRBV2; D may be TRBD1 (5 bases). The CDR3 is 13 residues long. In germline, CDR1 is SNHLY, CDR2 FYNNEI. The V end was cut by 3 bases, the J end by 7 bases, with 12 bases between. CDR3 sequence: CASSDRGVNEAFF. The CDR3 DNA reads TGTGCCAGCAGTGACCGGGGGGTTAATGAAGCTTTCTTT.

The CDR3 sequence is CASSYSKTAMNTEAFF. Here the CDR3 DNA reads TGTGCCAGCAGTTACTCCAAGACAGCAATGAACACTGAAGCTTTCTTT. The rearrangement links TRBV6-2 or TRBV6-3 to TRBJ1-1, with a tentative D call TRBD1 (5 bases). The V and J ends lost 0 bases and 0 bases respectively, with 11 bases between them. Germline V CDR1 and CDR2: MNHEY, SVGEGT. This CDR3 has 16 amino acids.

V gene TRBV10-3 combines with J gene TRBJ1-1, with TRBD1 matching over 7 bases. Germline values: CDR1 ENHRY, CDR2 SYGVKD. The V and J ends lost 5 bases and 1 base, in that order; junction bases with no gene match: 4. CDR3 length: 14 amino acids. Here the CDR3 reads CAISSGQKNTEAFF. The CDR3, as DNA: TGTGCCATCAGTTCGGGACAGAAGAACACTGAAGCTTTCTTT.